This is a list of T cell receptor beta chains from one sample in a study of radiotherapy plus CTLA-4 blockade in lung cancer. Only in-frame clones appear in the TCRdb table, and some are missing; sequencing was by immunoSEQ multiplex PCR. Here the sample spans some 15,000 clones, about 70% being singletons. Material: peripheral blood, obtained from a patient treated with radiotherapy plus ipilimumab. The receptors shown here come from a human donor with non-small cell lung cancer whose response to radiotherapy plus ipilimumab could not be evaluated. Both conserved end residues are part of each CDR3. D genes are given only for firm matches. A clone size is listed for some rows: how often the clone was seen (once, few, many), or a class if it is expanded.

NA	NA	TRBV9	TRBJ1-2	TGTGCCAGCAGCGTAGAGCCGGGGGGCCTCTATGGCTACACCTTC	CASSVEPGGLYGYTF
TRBD1	NA	TRBV29-1	TRBJ1-5	TGCAGCGTTGTAGGGACAGGCCTTGCTCAGCCCCAGCATTTT	CSVVGTGLAQPQHF
TRBD2	few	TRBV5-1	TRBJ2-2	TGCGCCAGCGGCGGACTAGCGGGGGTAGTAGCCGGGGAGCTGTTTTTT	CASGGLAGVVAGELFF
NA	NA	TRBV10-2	TRBJ2-2	TGCGCCAGCAGTGAATGGACTACGAACACCGGGGAGCTGTCTTTT	CASSEWTTNTGELSF
NA	NA	TRBV5-6	TRBJ2-3	TGTGCCAGCAGCTTTAGCGCTAGCACAGATACGCAGTATTTT	CASSFSASTDTQYF
TRBD1	NA	TRBV7-6	TRBJ2-5	TGTGCCAGCAGCTTAGCCTCCGGGACAGGGGGAGAGACCCAGTACTTC	CASSLASGTGGETQYF
NA	NA	TRBV6-6	TRBJ1-2	TGTGCCAGCCTCAGGGCAGGGCCCTATGGCTACACCTTC	CASLRAGPYGYTF
NA	NA	TRBV19	TRBJ2-7	TGTGCCAGTAGTACGGGACTCTACGAGCAGTACTTC	CASSTGLYEQYF
NA	few	TRBV7-9	TRBJ1-1	TGTGCCAGCAGCTTAGGCGGCTCGAGTGAAGCTTTCTTT	CASSLGGSSEAFF
TRBD1	NA	TRBV7-2	TRBJ1-1	TGTGCCAGCAGCCCCCGTGGACAGGGGGGCACTGAAGCTTTCTTT	CASSPRGQGGTEAFF
NA	NA	TRBV9	TRBJ2-3	TGTGCCAGCAGCGCCGATCTAGCGAATACGCAGTATTTT	CASSADLANTQYF
NA	NA	TRBV9	TRBJ2-3	TGTGCCAGCAGCCCCCAAGCGGATACGCAGTATTTT	CASSPQADTQYF
NA	NA	TRBV4-1	TRBJ1-3	TGCGCCAGCAGCCAGCTTTGGGGGCAGGAGATTGGAAACACCATATATTTT	CASSQLWGQEIGNTIYF
TRBD1	NA	TRBV28	TRBJ1-5	TGTGCCAGCCGGGACAGGGGGCCTTACAATCAGCCCCAGCATTTT	CASRDRGPYNQPQHF
TRBD1	NA	TRBV5-6	TRBJ1-1	TGTGCCAGCAGCGTCAGGGGGCTAGAAGCTTTCTTT	CASSVRGLEAFF
TRBD1	NA	TRBV5-5	TRBJ1-5	TGTGCCAGCAGCTTGGGGACAGGGGGCTCGGGAAATCAGCCCCAGCATTTT	CASSLGTGGSGNQPQHF
TRBD2	NA	TRBV6-6	TRBJ2-1	TGTGCCAGCAGTTTAGCGGGGGGACAAAATGAGCAGTTCTTC	CASSLAGGQNEQFF
TRBD1	NA	TRBV30	TRBJ1-2	TGTGCCTGGAGTGTTACAGGGGAATCTTCTGGCTACACCTTC	CAWSVTGESSGYTF
NA	NA	TRBV20-1	TRBJ2-1	TGCAGTGCTTCCGACGGGGGTGAGCAGTTCTTC	CSASDGGEQFF
NA	few	TRBV5-5	TRBJ1-1	TGTGCCAGCAGCGCCGGTGGAGGGGACACTGAAGCTTTCTTT	CASSAGGGDTEAFF
NA	few	TRBV25-1	TRBJ1-3	TGTGCCAGCAGTGGGACGGACAGCTCTGGAAACACCATATATTTT	CASSGTDSSGNTIYF
NA	NA	TRBV19	TRBJ2-1	TGTGCCAGTAGTCAGGATACGGCAGGGAACAATGAGCAGTTCTTC	CASSQDTAGNNEQFF
TRBD2	NA	TRBV5-4	TRBJ2-5	TGTGCCAGCAGCCAGGGACTAGCACTATCTAGGGAGACCCAGTACTTC	CASSQGLALSRETQYF
NA	few	TRBV5-4	TRBJ1-4	TGTGCCAGCAGCTTCTTTGGGGCAAGTGAAAAACTGTTTTTT	CASSFFGASEKLFF
TRBD1	NA	TRBV10-2	TRBJ1-6	TGCGCCAGCACCCCGGAACAGGGGGCTTCACCCCTCCACTTT	CASTPEQGASPLHF
TRBD1	NA	TRBV4-1	TRBJ2-5	TGCGCCAGCAGCCACGGACTCACAGGGGGCCAGTTGACCCAGTACTTC	CASSHGLTGGQLTQYF
TRBD1	once	TRBV11-2	TRBJ1-2	TGTGCCAGCAGTTTACTGGGCAGGGGGGAGGAGAGTGGCTACACCTTC	CASSLLGRGEESGYTF
NA	NA	TRBV27	TRBJ2-7	TGTGCCAGCAGTTTCTCAGGGAGGTCCTACGAGCAGTACTTC	CASSFSGRSYEQYF
TRBD1	NA	TRBV7-9	TRBJ1-1	TGTGCCAGCAGCTTATCGGGACAGGAAGCTTTCTTT	CASSLSGQEAFF
NA	NA	TRBV27	TRBJ1-1	TGTGCCAGCAGTTTTTCGGGGGAAGGAACTGAAGCTTTCTTT	CASSFSGEGTEAFF
TRBD1	once	TRBV25-1	TRBJ1-2	TGTGCCAGCAGTGACAGGGGGCCTCACTATGGCTACACCTTC	CASSDRGPHYGYTF
NA	once	TRBV12-5	TRBJ2-2	TGTGCTAGTGGTTTTGTAGCGAACACCGGGGAGCTGTTTTTT	CASGFVANTGELFF
TRBD1	NA	TRBV7-3	TRBJ2-7	TGTGCCAGCAGCCGAGGACAGGGTCGCGAGCAGTACTTC	CASSRGQGREQYF
NA	NA	TRBV30	TRBJ1-5	TGTGCCTGGGGGGAGAAGGGCAATCAGCCCCAGCATTTT	CAWGEKGNQPQHF